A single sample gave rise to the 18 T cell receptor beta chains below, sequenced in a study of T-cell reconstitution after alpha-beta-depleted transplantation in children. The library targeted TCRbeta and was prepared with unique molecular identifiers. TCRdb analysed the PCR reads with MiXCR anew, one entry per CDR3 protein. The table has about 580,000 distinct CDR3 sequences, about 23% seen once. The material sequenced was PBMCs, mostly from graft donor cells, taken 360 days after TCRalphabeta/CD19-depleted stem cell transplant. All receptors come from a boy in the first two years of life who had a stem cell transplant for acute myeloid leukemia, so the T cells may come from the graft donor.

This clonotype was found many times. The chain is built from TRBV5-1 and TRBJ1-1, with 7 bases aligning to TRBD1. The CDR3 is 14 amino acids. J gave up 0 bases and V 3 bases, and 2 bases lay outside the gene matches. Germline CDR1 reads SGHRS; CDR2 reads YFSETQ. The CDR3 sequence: CASSSGQVNTEAFF. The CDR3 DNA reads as TGCGCCAGCAGCTCTGGACAGGTGAACACTGAAGCTTTCTTT. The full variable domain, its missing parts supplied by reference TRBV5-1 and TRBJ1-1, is KAGVTQTPRYLIKTRGQQVTLSCSPISGHRSVSWYQQTPGQGLQFLFEYFSETQRNKGNFPGRFSGRQFSNSRSEMNVSTLELGDSALYLCASSSGQVNTEAFFGQGTRLTVV.

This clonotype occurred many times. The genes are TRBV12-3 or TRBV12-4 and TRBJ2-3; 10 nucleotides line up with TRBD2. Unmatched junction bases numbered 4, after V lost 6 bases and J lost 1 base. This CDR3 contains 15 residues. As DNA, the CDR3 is TGTGCCAGCAGCTTCGGACTAGCGGGCACAGATACGCAGTATTTT. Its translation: CASSFGLAGTDTQYF.

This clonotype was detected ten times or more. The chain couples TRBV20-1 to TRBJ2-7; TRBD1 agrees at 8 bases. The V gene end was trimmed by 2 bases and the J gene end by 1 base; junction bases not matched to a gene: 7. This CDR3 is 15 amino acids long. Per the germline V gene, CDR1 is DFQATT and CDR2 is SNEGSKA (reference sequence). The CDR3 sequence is CSARLGQGGSYEQYV. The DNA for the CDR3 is TGCAGTGCTAGACTAGGACAGGGAGGTTCCTACGAGCAGTACGTC.

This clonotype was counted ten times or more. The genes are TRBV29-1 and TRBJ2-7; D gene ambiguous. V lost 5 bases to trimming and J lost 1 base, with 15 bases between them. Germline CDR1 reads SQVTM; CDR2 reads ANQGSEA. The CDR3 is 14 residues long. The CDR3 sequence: CSVSPYRESYEQYF. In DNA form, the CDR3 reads TGCAGCGTTTCCCCGTACCGAGAGTCCTACGAGCAGTACTTC.

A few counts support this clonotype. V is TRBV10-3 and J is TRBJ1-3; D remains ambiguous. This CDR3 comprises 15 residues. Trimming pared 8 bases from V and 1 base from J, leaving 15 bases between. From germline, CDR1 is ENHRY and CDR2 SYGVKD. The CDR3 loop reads CAIRPRATSGNTIYF. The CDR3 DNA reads TGTGCCATCCGTCCTAGGGCCACATCTGGAAACACCATATATTTT.

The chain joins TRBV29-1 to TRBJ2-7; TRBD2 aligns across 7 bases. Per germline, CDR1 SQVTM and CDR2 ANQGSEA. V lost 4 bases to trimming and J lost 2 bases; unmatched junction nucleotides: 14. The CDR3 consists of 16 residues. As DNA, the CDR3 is TGCAGCGTTGCCTCACCTGGGGGGGATGGGCCCTACGAGCAGTACTTC. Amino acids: CSVASPGGDGPYEQYF.

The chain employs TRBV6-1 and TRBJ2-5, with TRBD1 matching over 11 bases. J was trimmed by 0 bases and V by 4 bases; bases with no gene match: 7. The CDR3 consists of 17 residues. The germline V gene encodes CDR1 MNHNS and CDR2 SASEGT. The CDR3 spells CASSADRDRGYQETQYF. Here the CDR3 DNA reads TGTGCCAGCAGTGCTGACCGGGACAGGGGGTACCAAGAGACCCAGTACTTC.

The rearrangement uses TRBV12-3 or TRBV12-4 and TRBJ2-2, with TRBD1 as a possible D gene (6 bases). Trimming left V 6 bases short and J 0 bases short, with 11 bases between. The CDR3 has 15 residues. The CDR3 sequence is CASRAGTSNTGELFF. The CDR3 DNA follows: TGTGCCAGCAGGGCCGGGACATCGAACACCGGGGAGCTGTTTTTT.

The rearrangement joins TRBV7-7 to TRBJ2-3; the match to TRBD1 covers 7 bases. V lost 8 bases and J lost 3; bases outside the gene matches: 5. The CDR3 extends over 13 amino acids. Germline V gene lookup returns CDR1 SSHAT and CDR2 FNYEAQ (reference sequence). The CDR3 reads CASSGQQTDTQYF. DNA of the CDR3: TGTGCCAGCTCGGGACAGCAGACAGATACGCAGTATTTT.

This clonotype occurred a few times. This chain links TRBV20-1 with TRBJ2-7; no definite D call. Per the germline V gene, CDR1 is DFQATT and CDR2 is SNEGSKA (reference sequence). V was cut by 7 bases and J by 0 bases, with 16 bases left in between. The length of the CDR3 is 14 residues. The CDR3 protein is CSVTAGYDSYEQYF. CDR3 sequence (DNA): TGCAGTGTCACGGCCGGCTACGACTCCTACGAGCAGTACTTC.

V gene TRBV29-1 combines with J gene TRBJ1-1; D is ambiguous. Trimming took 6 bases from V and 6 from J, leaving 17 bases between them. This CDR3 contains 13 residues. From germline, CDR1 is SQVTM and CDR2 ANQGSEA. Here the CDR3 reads CSVQEGLAAEAFF. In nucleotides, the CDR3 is TGCAGCGTCCAGGAAGGGTTAGCGGCTGAAGCTTTCTTT. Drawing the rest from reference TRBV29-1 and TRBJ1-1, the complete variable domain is SAVISQKPSRDICQRGTSLTIQCQVDSQVTMMFWYRQQPGQSLTLIATANQGSEATYESGFVIDKFPISRPNLTFSTLTVSNMSPEDSSIYLCSVQEGLAAEAFFGQGTRLTVV.

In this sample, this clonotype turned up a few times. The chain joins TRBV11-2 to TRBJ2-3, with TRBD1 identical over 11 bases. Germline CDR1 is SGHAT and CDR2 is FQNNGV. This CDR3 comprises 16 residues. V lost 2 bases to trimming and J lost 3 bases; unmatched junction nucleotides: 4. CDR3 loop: CASSLPRDRGTDTQYF. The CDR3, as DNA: TGTGCCAGCAGCTTACCCCGGGACAGGGGGACAGATACGCAGTATTTT.

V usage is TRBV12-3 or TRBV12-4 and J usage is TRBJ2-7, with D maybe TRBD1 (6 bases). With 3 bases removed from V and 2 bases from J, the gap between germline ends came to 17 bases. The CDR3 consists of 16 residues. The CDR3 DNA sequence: TGTGCCAGCAGTTTCAGGGCCGAGGCAGGGGCCTACGAGCAGTACTTC. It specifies CASSFRAEAGAYEQYF.

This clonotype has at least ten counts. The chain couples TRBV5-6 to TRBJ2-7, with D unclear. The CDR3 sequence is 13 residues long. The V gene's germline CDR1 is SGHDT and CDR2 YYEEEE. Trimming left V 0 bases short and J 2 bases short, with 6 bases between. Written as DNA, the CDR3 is TGTGCCAGCAGCTTGGACTTCCCCTACGAGCAGTACTTC. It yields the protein CASSLDFPYEQYF.

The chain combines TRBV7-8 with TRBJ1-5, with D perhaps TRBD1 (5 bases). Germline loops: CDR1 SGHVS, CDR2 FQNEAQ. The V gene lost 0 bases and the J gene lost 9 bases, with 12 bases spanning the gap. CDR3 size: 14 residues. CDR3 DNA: TGTGCCAGCAGCTTAGCAGGGGTGGAATTGCCCCAGCATTTT. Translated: CASSLAGVELPQHF. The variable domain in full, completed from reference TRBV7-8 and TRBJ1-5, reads GAGVSQSPRYKVAKRGQDVALRCDPISGHVSLFWYQQALGQGPEFLTYFQNEAQLDKSGLPSDRFFAERPEGSVSTLKIQRTQQEDSAVYLCASSLAGVELPQHFGDGTRLSIL.

CDR3 coding DNA: TGTGCCAGCAGTTACTCCGGGAATCAGGGATTTCAGCCCCAGCATTTT. Residues: CASSYSGNQGFQPQHF. The rearrangement joins TRBV6-5 to TRBJ1-5; D possibly corresponds to TRBD1 (5 bases). From germline, CDR1 is MNHEY and CDR2 SVGAGI. This CDR3 is 16 amino acids long. The V end was cut by 0 bases, the J end by 6 bases, with 15 bases between.

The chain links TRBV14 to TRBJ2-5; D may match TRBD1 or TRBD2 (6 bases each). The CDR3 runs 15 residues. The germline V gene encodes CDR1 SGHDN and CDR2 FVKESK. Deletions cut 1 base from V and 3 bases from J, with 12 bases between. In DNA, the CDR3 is TGTGCCAGCAGCCAAGTGAGGAGGGGGAAAGAGACCCAGTACTTC. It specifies CASSQVRRGKETQYF.

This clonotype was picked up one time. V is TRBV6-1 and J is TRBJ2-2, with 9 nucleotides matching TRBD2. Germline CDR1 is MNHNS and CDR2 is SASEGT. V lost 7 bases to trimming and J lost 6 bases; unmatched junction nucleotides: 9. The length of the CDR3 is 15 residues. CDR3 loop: CASIHGTSNSGELFF. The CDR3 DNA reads TGTGCCAGCATTCACGGGACTAGCAATTCCGGGGAGCTGTTTTTT.